The 31 T cell receptor beta chains presented below share a single source sample, sequenced in a study of cytomegalovirus exposure and HLA in healthy donors. The PCR used 60 Vbeta and 13 Jbeta primers. TCRdb's table, derived via immunoSEQ multiplex PCR, lists solely in-frame clones and lacks some. The sample lists 60,000 to 70,000 clones; over 75% were seen once. The sequenced sample was PBMCs. The source is a male donor in good health and CMV-seropositive.

The chain combines TRBV11-2 with TRBJ1-4; D is uncertain. Germline lookup yields CDR1 SGHAT and CDR2 FQNNGV. Deletions cut 9 bases from V and 6 bases from J, with 11 bases between. The CDR3 totals 12 residues. This CDR3 is CASRSADEKLFF. The CDR3 DNA reads TGTGCCAGTAGAAGCGCGGATGAAAAACTGTTTTTT.

The chain has TRBV6-1 and TRBJ1-1; D uncertain. The germline V and J ends were trimmed by 8 bases and 6 bases, with 16 bases remaining between them. There are 13 residues in the CDR3. Germline V gives CDR1 MNHNS, CDR2 SASEGT. The CDR3 DNA follows: TGTGCCAGCGAGGTCTTTGGTAGCTCTGAAGCTTTCTTT. Its translation: CASEVFGSSEAFF.

The V gene is TRBV11-3, the J gene TRBJ1-1; 12 nucleotides line up with TRBD1. The V and J ends lost 5 bases and 5 bases, in that order; junction bases with no gene match: 6. This CDR3 has 15 amino acids. The germline V gene has CDR1 SGHNT and CDR2 YENEEA. CDR3 sequence (DNA): TGTGCCAGCAGCCCGGGACAGGGGGCGAGGACTGAAGCTTTCTTT. Encoded protein: CASSPGQGARTEAFF.

The chain recombines TRBV13 with TRBJ2-5, with a weak D call TRBD1 (5 bases). CDR1 is PRHDT, CDR2 FYEKMQ, per germline (reference sequence). V lost 4 bases to trimming and J lost 7 bases, with 13 bases between them. The CDR3 totals 13 residues. CDR3 sequence (DNA): TGTGCCAGCAGCTCCCCCCAGGGCGGGACCCAGTACTTC. It is translated as CASSSPQGGTQYF. The full variable domain, rest sourced from reference TRBV13 and TRBJ2-5, is AAGVIQSPRHLIKEKRETATLKCYPIPRHDTVYWYQQGPGQDPQFLISFYEKMQSDKGSIPDRFSAQQFSDYHSELNMSSLELGDSALYFCASSSPQGGTQYFGPGTRLLVL.

The chain recombines TRBV7-6 with TRBJ2-3, with D hard to call. V lost 1 base and J lost 1, with 9 bases in between. This CDR3 has 15 residues. Germline CDR1 reads SGHVS; CDR2 reads FNYEAQ. The CDR3 region has the DNA TGTGCCAGCAGCTTAGTCGAGCGCCGCACAGATACGCAGTATTTT. Its protein is CASSLVERRTDTQYF. The whole variable domain, filled in from reference TRBV7-6 and TRBJ2-3, reads GAGVSQSPRYKVTKRGQDVALRCDPISGHVSLYWYRQALGQGPEFLTYFNYEAQQDKSGLPNDRFSAERPEGSISTLTIQRTEQRDSAMYRCASSLVERRTDTQYFGPGTRLTVL.

V gene TRBV6-6 combines with J gene TRBJ1-4, with D unresolved. Trimming cost V 7 bases and J 6 bases, with 15 bases left between them. The CDR3 runs to 14 residues. Per the germline V gene, CDR1 is MNHNY and CDR2 is SVGAGI (reference sequence). CDR3 DNA: TGTGCCAGCATCCACGGTGTGGTCCATGAAAAACTGTTTTTT. It yields the protein CASIHGVVHEKLFF.

V usage is TRBV7-6 and J usage is TRBJ2-3, with a tentative D call TRBD2 (7 bases). Germline V lookup: CDR1 SGHVS, CDR2 FNYEAQ. The CDR3 covers 17 residues. V was pared by 2 bases and J by 3 bases, with 18 bases between. DNA for the CDR3: TGTGCCAGCAGCTTAAGGGGGGGGCCCTCTAGAACAGATACGCAGTATTTT. It specifies CASSLRGGPSRTDTQYF. The whole variable domain, remainder taken from reference TRBV7-6 and TRBJ2-3, is GAGVSQSPRYKVTKRGQDVALRCDPISGHVSLYWYRQALGQGPEFLTYFNYEAQQDKSGLPNDRFSAERPEGSISTLTIQRTEQRDSAMYRCASSLRGGPSRTDTQYFGPGTRLTVL.

J is TRBJ1-5 and V is TRBV10-3; no clear D. V was trimmed by 10 bases and J by 0 bases, leaving 10 bases between them. Germline assignment: CDR1 ENHRY and CDR2 SYGVKD. The CDR3 length is 13 residues. CDR3 residues: CATGIYSNQPQHF. CDR3 nucleotides: TGTGCCACGGGGATTTATAGCAATCAGCCCCAGCATTTT.

V usage is TRBV5-4 and J usage is TRBJ2-3; TRBD2 agrees at 10 bases. This CDR3 is 16 amino acids long. The J segment lost 2 bases and the V segment lost 4 bases, leaving 7 bases of the junction unmatched. Germline CDR1 and CDR2: SGHNT and YYREEE (reference sequence). Here the CDR3 reads CASSPQLAGSTDTQYF. CDR3 nucleotide sequence: TGTGCCAGCAGCCCTCAACTAGCGGGGTCCACAGATACGCAGTATTTT.

V and J are TRBV7-9 and TRBJ1-5; 7 nucleotides align to TRBD1. The V gene end was trimmed by 5 bases and the J gene end by 6 bases; junction bases not matched to a gene: 7. Per germline, CDR1 SEHNR and CDR2 FQNEAQ (reference sequence). There are 14 residues in the CDR3. CDR3: CASSGDSGSQPQHF. The DNA of the CDR3 is TGTGCCAGCAGCGGGGACAGCGGGAGTCAGCCCCAGCATTTT.

The V call is TRBV6-5, the J call TRBJ1-1; TRBD1 matches 7 bases. This CDR3 has 15 residues. The J segment lost 5 bases and the V segment lost 6 bases, leaving 12 bases of the junction unmatched. Germline values: CDR1 MNHEY, CDR2 SVGAGI. The DNA for the CDR3 is TGTGCCAGCAGCTCGTCGGCAGGGGGTGGAACTGAAGCTTTCTTT. Translating gives CASSSSAGGGTEAFF.

CDR3 loop: CASSRRDFGTGELFF. In nucleotides, the CDR3 is TGTGCCAGCAGCCGGCGGGACTTCGGCACCGGGGAGCTGTTTTTT. This rearrangement joins TRBV7-8 to TRBJ2-2; possibly TRBD2 for D (6 bases). This CDR3 has 15 residues. Germline loops: CDR1 SGHVS, CDR2 FQNEAQ. The V gene lost 5 bases and the J gene lost 4 bases, with 14 bases spanning the gap. Full variable domain (rest looked up from reference TRBV7-8 and TRBJ2-2): GAGVSQSPRYKVAKRGQDVALRCDPISGHVSLFWYQQALGQGPEFLTYFQNEAQLDKSGLPSDRFFAERPEGSVSTLKIQRTQQEDSAVYLCASSRRDFGTGELFFGEGSRLTVL.

The V and J genes are TRBV30 and TRBJ2-5; TRBD1 agrees at 9 bases. Germline CDR1 is GTSNPN and CDR2 is SVGIG (reference sequence). The V gene end was trimmed by 2 bases and the J gene end by 11 bases; junction bases not matched to a gene: 15. This CDR3 is built from 15 residues. The CDR3 nucleotides read TGTGCCTGGAGTAGAACCGGGACAGGGACAGTGGAGCAGTACTTC. It translates to CAWSRTGTGTVEQYF. The full variable domain, in which reference TRBV30 and TRBJ2-5 provide the parts outside the CDR3, is SQTIHQWPATLVQPVGSPLSLECTVEGTSNPNLYWYRQAAGRGLQLLFYSVGIGQISSEVPQNLSASRPQDRQFILSSKKLLLSDSGFYLCAWSRTGTGTVEQYFGPGTRLLVL.

The table lists this clone with a count of one. This sequence joins TRBV30 and TRBJ1-2; 7 bases agree with TRBD1. CDR1 GTSNPN and CDR2 SVGIG come from the germline V gene (reference sequence). CDR3 length equals 15 residues. The ends lost 2 bases at V and 4 bases at J; junction bases unmatched: 10. The CDR3 reads CAWSKGRGLGYGYTF. Here the CDR3 DNA reads TGTGCCTGGAGTAAGGGTAGGGGGCTGGGCTATGGCTACACCTTC.

The V gene is TRBV5-1, the J gene TRBJ2-1; 11 bases line up with TRBD2. The V and J ends lost 3 bases and 8 bases, in that order; junction bases with no gene match: 10. The CDR3 length is 16 residues. Germline values: CDR1 SGHRS, CDR2 YFSETQ. The chain's CDR3 is CASSSPTSGGGDEQFF. The CDR3 nucleotides are TGCGCCAGCAGCTCCCCAACTAGCGGGGGTGGAGATGAGCAGTTCTTC.

Of note for this clone: The conserved phenylalanine or tryptophan is not found at the CDR3 terminus, so this likely reflects a read error. The DNA is left out, because the CDR3 cannot be placed on it with certainty; the CDR3 is given as TCRdb lists it. The chain employs TRBV5-1 and TRBJ1-2; the tabulated D call, TRBD1, remains unverified against the DNA. The CDR3 has 13 residues if both end residues are counted. In germline, CDR1 is SGHRS, CDR2 YFSETQ. The chain's CDR3 is CASGPEPGQRLHP.

This clone has just a few counts. The CDR3 DNA follows: TGTGCCAGCAGTATCCCTCCGGAGCAGTACTTC. Translating it yields CASSIPPEQYF. V gene TRBV27 combines with J gene TRBJ2-7; D is unclear. The CDR3 has 11 amino acids. The germline V gene has CDR1 MNHEY and CDR2 SMNVEV (reference sequence). Trimming took 5 bases from V and 7 from J, leaving 9 bases between them.

This clone showed up just once. The V call is TRBV27, the J call TRBJ2-1; D gene ambiguous. Germline V gives CDR1 MNHEY, CDR2 SMNVEV (reference sequence). V gave up 4 bases and J gave up 2 bases, with 6 bases separating them. There are 13 residues in the CDR3. The DNA for the CDR3 is TGTGCCAGCAGTTCGTTCGCCTACAATGAGCAGTTCTTC. Translating gives CASSSFAYNEQFF.

The gene calls are TRBV11-2 and TRBJ2-7; D perhaps matches TRBD1 (5 bases). Between the trimmed V and J ends, which lost 5 bases and 1 base, there was a span of 24 bases. Germline loops: CDR1 SGHAT, CDR2 FQNNGV. The CDR3 runs to 18 residues. The CDR3 coding sequence is TGTGCCAGCAGCCTCCCGGCGGCAGGGCGGCGGCTTTCCTACGAGCAGTACTTC. Translation: CASSLPAAGRRLSYEQYF. The complete variable domain, with remaining parts taken from reference TRBV11-2 and TRBJ2-7, reads EAGVAQSPRYKIIEKRQSVAFWCNPISGHATLYWYQQILGQGPKLLIQFQNNGVVDDSQLPKDRFSAERLKGVDSTLKIQPAKLEDSAVYLCASSLPAAGRRLSYEQYFGPGTRLTVT.

The chain combines TRBV12-2 with TRBJ2-1; the table names TRBD2, a call not compared with the DNA. TRBV12-2 is recorded as a pseudogene. The CDR3 has 18 amino acids. The CDR3 spells CASREGHTGTSGGSTQFF. The CDR3 region has the DNA TGTGCAAGTCGCGAAGGACATACCGGGACTAGCGGGGGTTCGACCCAGTTCTTC.

The V call is TRBV4-1, the J call TRBJ2-7, with D possibly TRBD2 on 6 matching bases. The V and J ends lost 0 bases and 3 bases respectively, with 18 bases between them. The CDR3 contains 17 residues. Germline CDR1 MGHRA, CDR2 YSYEKL. The CDR3 DNA reads as TGCGCCAGCAGCCAAGATGTTACCGGGGGAAGAGTCTACGAGCAGTACTTC. This encodes CASSQDVTGGRVYEQYF.

The CDR3 here is CASSLAVAGGQGYGYTF. CDR3 coding DNA: TGTGCCAGCAGCTTAGCCGTTGCGGGGGGGCAAGGCTATGGCTACACCTTC. The V and J genes are TRBV7-2 and TRBJ1-2, with D maybe TRBD1 (6 bases). The CDR3 loop spans 17 amino acids. Trimming removed 0 bases at V and 4 bases at J, with 18 bases between. Germline loops: CDR1 SGHTA, CDR2 FQGNSA.

A remark on this clone: The junction shows a germline mismatch at one end, possibly a read error. The rearrangement joins TRBV7-9 to TRBJ1-1; 9 bases are a match to TRBD1. Germline V gene sequence: CDR1 SEHNR, CDR2 FQNEAQ (reference sequence). The CDR3 spans 14 residues. This chain's CDR3 is CTSIARTGDTEAFF. The CDR3 DNA follows: TGTACCAGCATCGCCCGGACAGGGGATACTGAAGCTTTCTTT.

The chain joins TRBV7-4 to TRBJ1-3; D is perhaps TRBD1 (5 bases). CDR3 length: 16 residues. Trimming took 5 bases from V and 0 from J, leaving 14 bases between them. CDR1 and CDR2 from the germline V gene are SGHVT and SQSDAQ. The CDR3 loop is CASSPVGGSSGNTIYF. The CDR3 DNA is TGTGCCAGCAGCCCGGTGGGGGGGAGCTCTGGAAACACCATATATTTT. Looking up the rest from reference TRBV7-4 and TRBJ1-3 gives the full variable domain: GAGVSQSPRYKVAKRGRDVALRCDSISGHVTLYWYRQTLGQGSEVLTYSQSDAQRDKSGRPSGRFSAERPERSVSTLKIQRTEQGDSAVYLCASSPVGGSSGNTIYFGEGSWLTVV.

The gene calls are TRBV30 and TRBJ1-6; D is possibly TRBD1 (5 bases). The CDR3 extends over 15 amino acids. V was pared by 3 bases and J by 7 bases, with 16 bases between. Germline V gene lookup returns CDR1 GTSNPN and CDR2 SVGIG (reference sequence). DNA of the CDR3: TGTGCCTGGAGCATCGGACAAGGTGTAAATTCACCCCTCCACTTT. This gives the protein CAWSIGQGVNSPLHF.

The chain uses TRBV12-5 and TRBJ2-5, with 11 bases that match TRBD1. The CDR3 covers 15 residues. Germline CDR1 LGHNT, CDR2 FRNRAP. V trimming: 5 bases; J trimming: 5 bases; junction bases outside the gene matches: 7. The CDR3 DNA reads TGTGCTAGTGGTCCCGGACAGGGGGCTTTCGAGACCCAGTACTTC. This codes for CASGPGQGAFETQYF.

The chain employs TRBV5-1 and TRBJ2-1, with D possibly TRBD1 on 5 matching bases. CDR3 length equals 15 residues. Germline assignment: CDR1 SGHRS and CDR2 YFSETQ. The ends were cut back, 4 bases at V and 3 bases at J, with 14 bases in the middle. The CDR3 sequence: CASSLSGQDYNEQFF. The CDR3 DNA reads TGCGCCAGCAGCCTATCAGGGCAGGACTACAATGAGCAGTTCTTC.

The rearrangement joins TRBV18 to TRBJ1-1, with 8 bases lining up with TRBD1. The CDR3 extends over 14 amino acids. Germline CDR1 is KGHSH and CDR2 is LQKENI. Unmatched junction bases numbered 7, after V lost 6 bases and J lost 4 bases. The CDR3, as DNA: TGTGCCAGCTCGCTAAATACAGGGGGCACTGAAGCTTTCTTT. It codes for CASSLNTGGTEAFF.

The CDR3 reads CASSLGGSIGEAFF. CDR3 coding DNA: TGTGCCAGCAGTTTAGGGGGGTCTATAGGTGAAGCTTTCTTT. The chain carries TRBV28 and TRBJ1-1; tentative D call: TRBD1 (5 bases). CDR1 and CDR2 (germline): MDHEN, SYDVKM. V lost 2 bases to trimming and J lost 7 bases, with 14 bases between them. The CDR3 is 14 residues long.

The rearrangement uses TRBV7-6 and TRBJ1-6; D is unresolved. This CDR3 contains 14 residues. Between the trimmed V and J ends, which lost 10 bases and 7 bases, there was a span of 17 bases. Per the germline V gene, CDR1 is SGHVS and CDR2 is FNYEAQ. DNA for the CDR3: TGTGCCACCACCGTCGACACTGGGAATTCACCCCTCCACTTT. Amino acids: CATTVDTGNSPLHF.

This rearrangement joins TRBV6-6 to TRBJ2-1; D is perhaps TRBD1 (7 bases). Per the germline V gene, CDR1 is MNHNY and CDR2 is SVGAGI (reference sequence). This CDR3 is 16 amino acids long. Trimming pared 6 bases from V and 7 bases from J, leaving 22 bases between. The CDR3 DNA sequence: TGTGCCAGCAGCTCCGCTCTGACAGGGAGGTGGAATGAGCAGTTCTTC. As protein: CASSSALTGRWNEQFF.